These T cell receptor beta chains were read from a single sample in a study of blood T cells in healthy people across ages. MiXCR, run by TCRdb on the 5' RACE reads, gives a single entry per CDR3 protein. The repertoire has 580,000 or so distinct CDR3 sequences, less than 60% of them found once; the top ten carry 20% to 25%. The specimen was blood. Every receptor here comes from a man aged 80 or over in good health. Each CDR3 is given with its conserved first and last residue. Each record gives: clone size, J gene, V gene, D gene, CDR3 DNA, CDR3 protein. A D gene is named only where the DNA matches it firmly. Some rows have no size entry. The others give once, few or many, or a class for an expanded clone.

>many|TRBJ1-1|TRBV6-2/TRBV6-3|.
TGTGCCAGCAACTTACAGGGCTCGACTGAAGCTTTCTTT
CASNLQGSTEAFF
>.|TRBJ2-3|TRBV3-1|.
TGTGCCAGCAGCCTTCGGACAGTTGCAGATACGCAGTATTTT
CASSLRTVADTQYF
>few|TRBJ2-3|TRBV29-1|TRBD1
TGCAGCGCCACCGGGACAGGGGGGTCAGATACGCAGTATTTT
CSATGTGGSDTQYF
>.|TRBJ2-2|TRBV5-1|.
TGCGCCAGCAGCTTGATGGGCGGGGAGCTGTTTTTT
CASSLMGGELFF
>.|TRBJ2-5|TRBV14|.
TGTGCCAGCAGCCAAGAGTTCGGCGGGGCGGAGACCCAGTACTTC
CASSQEFGGAETQYF
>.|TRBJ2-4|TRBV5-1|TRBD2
TGCGCCAGCAGCTTGGAGACTAGCGGAAGCATTCAGTACTTC
CASSLETSGSIQYF
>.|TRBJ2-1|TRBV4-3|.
TGCGCCAGCAGCCACCCGTCGACAGGTCCCTACAATGAGCAGTTCTTC
CASSHPSTGPYNEQFF
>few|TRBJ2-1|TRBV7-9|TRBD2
TGTGCCAGCAGCTTAAAGGGGACTAGCGGAACTTATGAGCAGTTCTTC
CASSLKGTSGTYEQFF
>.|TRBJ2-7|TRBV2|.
TGTGCCAGCAGTGTCGAAAACTACGAGCAGTACTTC
CASSVENYEQYF
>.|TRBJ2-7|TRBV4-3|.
TGCGCCAGCAGCCAAGAAATCGGCCAGGCTTACGAGCAGTACTTC
CASSQEIGQAYEQYF
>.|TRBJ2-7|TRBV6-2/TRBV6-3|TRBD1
TGTGCCAGCAGTTACTCGCCAGGGGGTAGGTCGGGCTACGAGCAGTGCTTC
CASSYSPGGRSGYEQCF
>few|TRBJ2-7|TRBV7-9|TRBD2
TGTGCCAGCAGCTTCGCTAGCGGGGCCTCCTACGAGCAGTACTTC
CASSFASGASYEQYF
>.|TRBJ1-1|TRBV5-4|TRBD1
TGTGCCAGCAGCAAACAGGGGGTCGACACTGAAGCTTTCTTT
CASSKQGVDTEAFF
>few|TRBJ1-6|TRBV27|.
TGTGCCAGCAGCTTAAGGGGACCGGGAGGGGATAATTCACCCCTCCACTTT
CASSLRGPGGDNSPLHF
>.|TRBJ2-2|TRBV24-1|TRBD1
TGTGCCACCAGTGATCTGGACAGGGGTGACACCGGGGAGCTGTTTTTT
CATSDLDRGDTGELFF